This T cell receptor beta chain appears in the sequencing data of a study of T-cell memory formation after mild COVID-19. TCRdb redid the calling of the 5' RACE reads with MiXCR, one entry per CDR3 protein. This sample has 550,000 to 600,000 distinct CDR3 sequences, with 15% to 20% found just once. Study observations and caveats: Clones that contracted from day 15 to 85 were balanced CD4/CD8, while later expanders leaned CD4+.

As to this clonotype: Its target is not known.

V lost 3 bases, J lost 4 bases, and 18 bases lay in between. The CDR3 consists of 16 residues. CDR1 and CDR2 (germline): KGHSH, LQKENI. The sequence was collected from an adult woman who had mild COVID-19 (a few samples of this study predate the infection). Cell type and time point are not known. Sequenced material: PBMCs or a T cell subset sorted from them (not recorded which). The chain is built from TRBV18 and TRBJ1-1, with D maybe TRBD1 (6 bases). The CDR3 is CASSPVYGRGGTEAFF. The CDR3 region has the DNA TGTGCCAGCTCACCGGTTTACGGCAGGGGTGGCACTGAAGCTTTCTTT.